The next 17 T cell receptor beta chains were all read from a single sample in a study of blood T cell repertoires in COVID-19. Profiling relied on immunoSEQ multiplex PCR, and the TCRdb table lists in-frame clones only, not all of them. The sample consists of around 56,000 clones, around 90% of them appearing once. Input material: peripheral blood. The receptors were sampled from a human donor in a cohort sampled during active COVID-19.

The rearrangement joins TRBV7-2 to TRBJ2-2; TRBD2 aligns across 9 bases. This CDR3 is 15 amino acids long. J gave up 6 bases and V 3 bases, and 5 bases lay outside the gene matches. The germline CDR1 and CDR2 sequences are SGHTA and FQGNSA. For the CDR3, the DNA is TGTGCCAGCAGCTTTGGCGGGGGGGCCTCCGGGGAGCTGTTTTTT. It yields the protein CASSFGGGASGELFF.

J is TRBJ1-3 and V is TRBV7-9; 7 nucleotides agree with TRBD1. With V trimmed by 5 bases and J by 3 bases, 7 bases remained unmatched. CDR1 SEHNR and CDR2 FQNEAQ come from the germline V gene (reference sequence). The CDR3 is 15 amino acids. This CDR3 reads CASSHRGRFGNTIYF. The CDR3, as DNA: TGTGCCAGCAGCCACAGGGGTAGGTTTGGAAACACCATATATTTT.

V usage is TRBV15 and J usage is TRBJ2-7, with a weak D call TRBD1 (5 bases). Germline V gives CDR1 LNHNV, CDR2 YYDKDF (reference sequence). CDR3 length: 15 amino acids. Trimming removed 3 bases at V and 5 bases at J, with 17 bases between. Here the CDR3 reads CATSRRTRQSDEQYF. The CDR3 DNA reads as TGTGCCACCAGCAGGAGGACGAGACAGTCTGACGAGCAGTACTTC. Together with reference TRBV15 and TRBJ2-7, the CDR3 gives the full variable domain: DAMVIQNPRYQVTQFGKPVTLSCSQTLNHNVMYWYQQKSSQAPKLLFHYYDKDFNNEADTPDNFQSRRPNTSFCFLDIRSPGLGDTAMYLCATSRRTRQSDEQYFGPGTRLTVT.

The chain employs TRBV7-2 and TRBJ2-2; 8 bases align to TRBD1. CDR1 SGHTA and CDR2 FQGNSA come from the germline V gene. CDR3 length: 17 amino acids. With V trimmed by 4 bases and J by 5 bases, 12 bases remained unmatched. The CDR3, as DNA: TGTGCCAGCAGCTCGTTCCCGGGACAGGTACTTACCGGGGAGCTGTTTTTT. It codes for CASSSFPGQVLTGELFF. The full variable domain, its missing parts supplied by reference TRBV7-2 and TRBJ2-2, is GAGVSQSPSNKVTEKGKDVELRCDPISGHTALYWYRQSLGQGLEFLIYFQGNSAPDKSGLPSDRFSAERTGGSVSTLTIQRTQQEDSAVYLCASSSFPGQVLTGELFFGEGSRLTVL.

The rearrangement links TRBV5-1 to TRBJ1-1; TRBD1 might be the D (6 bases). The CDR3 contains 15 residues. The germline gives CDR1 SGHRS, CDR2 YFSETQ. With 3 bases removed from V and 1 base from J, the gap between germline ends came to 13 bases. The CDR3 here is CASSWYGTKNTEAFF. The DNA for the CDR3 is TGCGCCAGCAGCTGGTACGGGACAAAGAACACTGAAGCTTTCTTT.

The genes are TRBV19 and TRBJ2-7; D is perhaps TRBD2 (6 bases). Germline-derived CDR1 and CDR2 are LNHDA and SQIVND (reference sequence). The V gene lost 5 bases and the J gene lost 2 bases, with 13 bases spanning the gap. The CDR3 sequence is 14 residues long. The CDR3 protein is CASSRGGVTYEQYF. The CDR3 DNA follows: TGTGCCAGTAGTCGGGGCGGGGTGACCTACGAGCAGTACTTC.

The rearrangement uses TRBV5-1 and TRBJ2-5; 8 bases agree with TRBD2. The CDR3 runs 15 residues. Germline trimming cut 7 bases from V and 5 bases from J; bases unmatched to any gene: 13. Germline V gene lookup returns CDR1 SGHRS and CDR2 YFSETQ. The CDR3 spells CASGGVAGGAETQYF. CDR3 sequence (DNA): TGCGCCAGCGGAGGGGTAGCCGGGGGGGCGGAGACCCAGTACTTC.

The rearrangement links TRBV7-2 to TRBJ1-2, with a possible D match to TRBD1 (6 bases). V was clipped by 5 bases and J by 8 bases, with 15 bases between them. The germline V gene has CDR1 SGHTA and CDR2 FQGNSA. CDR3 size: 13 residues. CDR3 loop: CASSPSRGGGYTF. CDR3 nucleotides: TGTGCCAGCAGCCCTTCTCGCGGGGGCGGCTACACCTTC.

The sample holds a few counts of this clone. The CDR3 DNA is TGTGCCAGCGGGCAGGGGAAAGATACGCAGTATTTT. Translated, it gives CASGQGKDTQYF. The chain is built from TRBV9 and TRBJ2-3; a possible D gene is TRBD1 (6 bases). From germline, CDR1 is SGDLS and CDR2 YYNGEE. CDR3 length equals 12 residues. The V and J ends lost 7 bases and 5 bases respectively, with 11 bases between them. The whole variable domain, filled in from reference TRBV9 and TRBJ2-3, reads DSGVTQTPKHLITATGQRVTLRCSPRSGDLSVYWYQQSLDQGLQFLIQYYNGEERAKGNILERFSAQQFPDLHSELNLSSLELGDSALYFCASGQGKDTQYFGPGTRLTVL.

The DNA of the CDR3 is TGCGCCAGCAGCTTAGGATCCGGACTAGCGGGGGGGCAGTTCTTC. This encodes CASSLGSGLAGGQFF. The genes are TRBV5-1 and TRBJ2-1; 14 nucleotides line up with TRBD2. The germline V gene encodes CDR1 SGHRS and CDR2 YFSETQ. V gave up 2 bases and J gave up 12 bases; unmatched junction bases: 7. The CDR3 length is 15 residues. Looking up the rest from reference TRBV5-1 and TRBJ2-1 gives the full variable domain: KAGVTQTPRYLIKTRGQQVTLSCSPISGHRSVSWYQQTPGQGLQFLFEYFSETQRNKGNFPGRFSGRQFSNSRSEMNVSTLELGDSALYLCASSLGSGLAGGQFFGPGTRLTVL.

The V and J genes are TRBV4-1 and TRBJ2-1; D unresolved. The CDR3 has 12 amino acids. Germline V gene sequence: CDR1 MGHRA, CDR2 YSYEKL. V was clipped by 3 bases and J by 4 bases, with 4 bases between them. As DNA, the CDR3 is TGCGCCAGCAGCCACTTATACAATGAGCAGTTCTTC. Its translation is CASSHLYNEQFF.

This chain joins TRBV7-9 and TRBJ2-7; 9 bases are shared with TRBD2. The V segment lost 1 base and the J segment 4 bases; nucleotides outside the gene matches: 2. The CDR3 extends over 14 amino acids. Germline loops: CDR1 SEHNR, CDR2 FQNEAQ (reference sequence). The CDR3 is CASSLGTSEYEQYF. CDR3 DNA: TGTGCCAGCAGCTTAGGGACTAGCGAGTACGAGCAGTACTTC.

The gene calls are TRBV5-6 and TRBJ2-7, with D possibly being TRBD1 (5 bases). Per germline, CDR1 SGHDT and CDR2 YYEEEE. V dropped 0 bases and J dropped 5 bases, with 9 bases sitting between them. CDR3 size: 13 residues. The CDR3 reads CASSLVGAHEQYF. The CDR3, as DNA: TGTGCCAGCAGCTTGGTAGGGGCTCACGAGCAGTACTTC.

The V gene is TRBV6-2 or TRBV6-3, the J gene TRBJ1-5, with D possibly matching TRBD1 (5 bases). CDR1 is MNHEY, CDR2 SVGEGT, per germline. This CDR3 has 15 residues. Between the trimmed V and J ends, which lost 0 bases and 1 base, there was a span of 7 bases. Here the CDR3 DNA reads TGTGCCAGCAGTTACTCGAGACAGAGCAATCAGCCCCAGCATTTT. Protein product: CASSYSRQSNQPQHF.

This chain joins TRBV5-1 and TRBJ1-2; 11 bases match TRBD1. This CDR3 contains 15 residues. Per the germline V gene, CDR1 is SGHRS and CDR2 is YFSETQ. V trimming: 0 bases; J trimming: 4 bases; junction bases outside the gene matches: 2. CDR3 in DNA: TGCGCCAGCAGCTTGGGGACAGGGGGCGTCTATGGCTACACCTTC. The encoded protein is CASSLGTGGVYGYTF.

The chain is built from TRBV30 and TRBJ2-5, with TRBD2 matching 12 bases. CDR3 length: 13 amino acids. The J segment lost 5 bases and the V segment lost 6 bases, leaving 4 bases of the junction unmatched. Germline values: CDR1 GTSNPN, CDR2 SVGIG (reference sequence). The CDR3 bases are TGTGCCTGTAACCTAGCGGGGGGGGAGACCCAGTACTTC. Translation gives CACNLAGGETQYF.

The chain carries TRBV4-1 and TRBJ1-2; 9 bases match TRBD1. The germline CDR1 and CDR2 sequences are MGHRA and YSYEKL. V dropped 0 bases and J dropped 5; count of bases not matched to a gene: 10. There are 17 residues in the CDR3. CDR3 sequence reads: CASSQEYGQGNIYGYTF. In DNA, the CDR3 is TGCGCCAGCAGCCAAGAGTACGGACAGGGGAACATTTATGGCTACACCTTC.